This T cell receptor beta chain appears in the sequencing data of a study of blood T cell repertoires in COVID-19. This CDR3 comprises 15 residues. Germline lookup yields CDR1 SGHTA and CDR2 FQGTGA. V lost 1 base to trimming and J lost 4 bases, with 13 bases between them. Study processing details: Counts of nucleated cells, estimated from reference gene primer amplification, were obtained. Some clones are missing from TCRdb's copy, which holds only in-frame ones; the method was immunoSEQ multiplex PCR. The V and J calls and the clone size are those of that table, but D and trimming were determined from the DNA. The data contain about 170,000 clones, approximately 91% of them singletons.

The TCR originated in a man aged 18 to 29 with COVID-19, enrolled during active disease. The chain combines TRBV7-3 with TRBJ1-1, with D possibly TRBD1 on 5 matching bases. Source material: peripheral blood. The CDR3 loop reads CASSLNGGEGTEAFF. The CDR3 nucleotides read TGTGCCAGCAGCTTAAACGGGGGAGAGGGCACTGAAGCTTTCTTT.